The sequence of this T cell receptor beta chain was determined in a study of blood T cell repertoires in COVID-19 (dated by TCRdb to about 2020). For the study in its entirety: Samples from collaborators originated in the United States, Italy and Spain and spanned both the acute and convalescent phases of COVID-19. The prospective study material was composed of cDNA or gDNA derived from T cells, B-cell-depleted T cells, or PBMCs. Subjects who had been exposed to COVID-19, were actively infected with it, or had recovered from it provided the deeply sampled blood TCRbeta repertoires that made up the dataset. A freely available public database, intended as a resource for researchers studying the immune response to SARS-CoV-2, is where the repertoires were released. Samples came from the ongoing ImmuneRACE study (first 160 participants) plus 1,254 subjects from 6 global collaborators. A de-identified subject ID, COVID-19 status, age in years and sex were almost always included in the sample metadata. HLA class I and class II types, where available, came from metadata supplied by the sample provider rather than from assay-based typing. On the study overall, not on this receptor specifically: How much clinical and demographic metadata was included differed by source and by participant, and the metadata was provided uncurated.

TCRbeta CDR3 regions were amplified from genomic DNA using the immunoSEQ Assay, a bias-controlled multiplex PCR. The study's processing was this. Nucleated cell counts per sample were estimated from amplification of reference gene primers within the assay. To quantify the absolute abundance of each unique TCRbeta CDR3 rearrangement, sequence reads were collapsed and filtered. For each sample, productive Simpson clonality was calculated as the square root of Simpson's diversity index over productive rearrangements. Held by TCRdb, this immuneACCESS table contains in-frame sequences only and omits some clones. Under half of the omission traces to an unresolved V gene where checked; the cause of the rest is unknown. Clonal size and the V and J genes are those of that table, whereas D and trimming came from the DNA. Counted in this sample were about 110,000 clones; about two thirds of them appeared once. 1.8% of the sample is in the top ten clones.

Whole blood was collected in K2EDTA tubes by collaborating institutions according to the institutions' own protocols. For TCRbeta analysis, collaborator samples were shipped as frozen whole blood, as isolated PBMCs, or as DNA extracted from either sample type. In the case of this clone: The antigen it binds to is not known. There are no base qualities to consult, and no much larger clone falls within one base.

For this chain, trimming is 5 bases at the V end and 3 bases at the J end, and the number of junction bases without a gene match is 10. The germline V gene (reference sequence) provides CDR1 LNHDA and CDR2 SQIVND. The CDR3 holds 16 amino acids from the cysteine to the phenylalanine. This entry keeps only the CDR3 DNA: 48 bases, framed from base 1. What was sequenced was peripheral blood. This chain is built from TRBV19 and TRBJ2-3; 8 junctional bases match TRBD1. This clonotype originated in a middle-aged woman with acute or convalescent COVID-19. The DNA reads TGTGCCAGTAGTCCCGGACAGGGCGAGAGGACAGATACGCAGTATTTT. It specifies CASSPGQGERTDTQYF.